The present T cell receptor beta chain was sequenced within a study of spatial heterogeneity in lung cancer. For the study at large: Alpha-chain sequences were consistently detected less often than beta-chain sequences.

TCR cDNA molecules each carried a unique molecular identifier. TCRdb passed the 5' RACE reads through MiXCR, listing each CDR3 protein once. The table records around 6,200 distinct CDR3 sequences, around an eighth of them present only once. Concerning this clonotype: Its antigen is as yet unknown.

Time point meaning: sample taken at primary tumor resection. More than 70 TRACERx patients with early, untreated non-small cell lung cancer donated samples. Notes on the study in general: Mutation tallies in tumors tracked expanded intratumoral alpha and beta TCR counts.

The input for sequencing was lung tumor tissue, taken at surgery. The receptor was derived from a male donor with early-stage non-small cell lung cancer.

The CDR3 nucleotides read TGTGCCAGCAGCTCACAGCTGAACACTGAAGCTTTCTTT. Residues: CASSSQLNTEAFF. This chain uses TRBV11-2 with TRBJ1-1; D is unclear. The V gene lost 4 bases and the J gene lost 0 bases, with 6 bases spanning the gap. The germline V gene has CDR1 SGHAT and CDR2 FQNNGV. The CDR3 loop spans 13 amino acids.